The rows below give T cell receptor beta chains drawn from one sample of a study of cytomegalovirus exposure and HLA in healthy donors. Profiling relied on immunoSEQ multiplex PCR, and the TCRdb table lists in-frame clones only, not all of them. This table has some 120,000 clones, about 85% appearing once. Sequenced: PBMCs. These receptors were collected from a man aged 18-30 years in good health and CMV-seropositive. Both conserved end residues are part of each CDR3. D genes are given only for firm matches. Some rows have no size entry. The others give once, few or many, or a class for an expanded clone.

abundance,d_gene,v_gene,j_gene,CDR3aa,CDR3nt
NA,TRBD2,TRBV7-2,TRBJ2-2,CASSLAERTSGRSTGELFF,TGTGCCAGCAGCTTAGCCGAAAGGACTAGCGGGCGGAGCACCGGGGAGCTGTTTTTT
NA,NA,TRBV5-6,TRBJ1-1,CASSLPRSGVHTEAFF,TGTGCCAGCAGCTTACCGCGGTCGGGGGTTCACACTGAAGCTTTCTTT
few,NA,TRBV5-1,TRBJ2-1,CASTYSSQGNGEQFF,TGCGCCAGCACTTATTCGTCACAGGGTAATGGTGAGCAGTTCTTC
NA,TRBD1,TRBV19,TRBJ1-2,CASTRTGLNYGYTF,TGTGCCAGTACTCGGACAGGGCTCAACTATGGCTACACCTTC
NA,TRBD2,TRBV7-9,TRBJ2-1,CASSRGLVNEQFF,TGTGCCAGCAGCAGGGGACTAGTCAATGAGCAGTTCTTC
NA,NA,TRBV7-6,TRBJ1-1,CASQAYTEAFF,TGTGCCAGCCAGGCGTACACTGAAGCTTTCTTT
NA,NA,TRBV2,TRBJ1-5,CASGGEDGSNQPQHF,TGTGCCAGCGGTGGGGAGGATGGGAGCAATCAGCCCCAGCATTTT
NA,TRBD2,TRBV18,TRBJ2-3,CASSPPPAGATDTQYF,TGTGCCAGCTCACCACCTCCAGCGGGAGCCACAGATACGCAGTATTTT
NA,TRBD1,TRBV6-1,TRBJ2-7,CASSSGTGAEQYF,TGTGCCAGCAGTTCAGGGACAGGGGCCGAGCAGTACTTC
NA,TRBD2,TRBV13,TRBJ2-2,CASSLRLAGGTGELFF,TGTGCCAGCAGCTTACGACTAGCGGGAGGGACCGGGGAGCTGTTTTTT
NA,NA,TRBV2,TRBJ2-7,CASSKTGPYEQYF,TGTGCCAGCAGTAAGACAGGTCCCTACGAGCAGTACTTC
NA,TRBD2,TRBV7-9,TRBJ2-3,CASSLLASGGSTDTQYF,TGTGCCAGCAGCTTATTGGCTAGCGGGGGGAGCACAGATACGCAGTATTTT
NA,NA,TRBV9,TRBJ2-5,CASSLDRYQETQYF,TGTGCCAGCAGCCTGGACAGATACCAAGAGACCCAGTACTTC
NA,NA,TRBV10-3,TRBJ2-5,CAISELAANRKETQYF,TGTGCCATCAGTGAACTAGCCGCCAACCGGAAAGAGACCCAGTACTTC
NA,TRBD2,TRBV27,TRBJ2-7,CASSFARGGRDEQYF,TGTGCCAGCAGTTTTGCCCGGGGGGGGCGAGACGAGCAGTACTTC
once,NA,TRBV27,TRBJ2-6,CASSSEQGTGANVLTF,TGTGCCAGCAGTTCCGAACAGGGAACTGGGGCCAACGTCCTGACTTTC
NA,TRBD2,TRBV27,TRBJ2-3,CANSLMLLAGSSDTQYF,TGTGCCAACAGTTTAATGCTCTTAGCGGGGTCATCAGATACGCAGTATTTT
NA,TRBD2,TRBV4-3,TRBJ2-1,CASSQEFLGGINEQFF,TGCGCCAGCAGCCAAGAGTTCCTGGGGGGGATAAATGAGCAGTTCTTC
NA,TRBD1,TRBV6-1,TRBJ1-1,CASRETGQTEAFF,TGTGCCAGCAGGGAAACGGGACAGACGGAAGCTTTCTTT
NA,TRBD1,TRBV29-1,TRBJ2-1,CSVIKGAPGNEQFF,TGCAGCGTCATAAAGGGGGCCCCAGGGAATGAGCAGTTCTTC
NA,TRBD1,TRBV15,TRBJ2-7,CATSSKAGGALGRRIVHEQYF,TGTGCCACCAGCAGTAAAGCAGGGGGCGCATTAGGAAGGCGTATAGTTCACGAGCAGTACTTC
NA,NA,TRBV4-3,TRBJ1-4,CASSQGGGYNEKLFF,TGCGCCAGCAGCCAGGGAGGGGGGTATAATGAAAAACTGTTTTTT
NA,TRBD1,TRBV29-1,TRBJ1-1,CSVDYSDRGDAEAFF,TGCAGCGTAGACTACTCGGACAGGGGGGATGCTGAAGCTTTCTTT
NA,TRBD2,TRBV4-3,TRBJ2-5,CASNLLFWTSGRGFVEETQYF,TGCGCCAGCAACCTCCTGTTCTGGACTAGCGGGAGGGGGTTCGTGGAAGAGACCCAGTACTTC
NA,NA,TRBV6-4,TRBJ2-1,CASSDVAVGSYNEQFF,TGTGCCAGCAGTGACGTAGCGGTAGGGTCCTACAATGAGCAGTTCTTC
NA,NA,TRBV9,TRBJ1-2,CASSVGAGLGNYGYTF,TGTGCCAGCAGCGTAGGGGCAGGGCTTGGTAACTATGGCTACACCTTC
NA,NA,TRBV12-5,TRBJ2-3,CASGLVLSQYF,TGTGCTAGTGGTTTGGTACTGTCGCAGTATTTT
NA,NA,TRBV7-2,TRBJ1-5,CASSVNSFSNQPQHF,TGTGCCAGCAGCGTCAACAGTTTTAGCAATCAGCCCCAGCATTTT
NA,NA,TRBV11-2,TRBJ2-7,CASSLAHQTYEQYF,TGTGCCAGCAGCTTAGCCCATCAAACATACGAGCAGTACTTC
NA,TRBD1,TRBV7-8,TRBJ1-1,CASSSGQGRTEAFF,TGTGCCAGCAGCTCGGGACAGGGGAGAACTGAAGCTTTCTTT
once,NA,TRBV19,TRBJ2-5,CASSKNGQRGTIKETQYF,TGTGCCAGTAGTAAAAATGGACAGCGGGGTACCATCAAAGAGACCCAGTACTTC
few,NA,TRBV5-5,TRBJ1-1,CASSLYDSAFF,TGTGCCAGCAGCTTGTACGACAGTGCTTTCTTT
NA,TRBD1,TRBV27,TRBJ1-2,CARPPRTGTGKEPYYGYTF,TGTGCCAGACCTCCCCGAACCGGGACAGGGAAGGAGCCCTACTATGGCTACACCTTC
few,NA,TRBV27,TRBJ1-3,CASSLFLGSNSGNTIYF,TGTGCCAGCAGTTTATTTTTGGGCAGCAACTCTGGAAACACCATATATTTT
NA,TRBD2,TRBV29-1,TRBJ2-6,CSVVSGVPGANVLTF,TGCAGCGTAGTGAGCGGGGTTCCTGGGGCCAACGTCCTGACTTTC
few,NA,TRBV5-6,TRBJ2-1,CASSLGRTFEQFF,TGTGCCAGCAGCTTGGGGAGGACTTTTGAGCAGTTCTTC
few,TRBD1,TRBV25-1,TRBJ1-2,CASSGTGLYGYTF,TGTGCCAGCAGCGGGACAGGACTCTATGGCTACACCTTC
NA,TRBD1,TRBV4-1,TRBJ1-6,CASSQGQGAYNSPLHF,TGCGCCAGCAGCCAAGGACAGGGGGCGTATAATTCACCCCTCCACTTT
NA,NA,TRBV7-8,TRBJ1-2,CASSRGQSYGYTF,TGTGCCAGCAGCAGGGGACAAAGCTATGGCTACACCTTC
NA,NA,TRBV5-4,TRBJ2-1,CASSLARFGMARSYNEQFF,TGTGCCAGCAGCTTGGCGAGGTTTGGTATGGCTAGGTCCTACAATGAGCAGTTCTTC
NA,TRBD2,TRBV4-3,TRBJ2-1,CASSQGTSGANEQFF,TGCGCCAGCAGCCAAGGGACTAGCGGGGCCAATGAGCAGTTCTTC
NA,NA,TRBV10-3,TRBJ1-2,CAIRDTEHYGYTF,TGTGCCATCAGGGACACAGAACACTATGGCTACACCTTC
NA,NA,TRBV6-6,TRBJ2-7,CASSYSRAGQYF,TGTGCCAGCAGTTACTCGAGGGCAGGGCAGTACTTC
NA,TRBD1,TRBV5-1,TRBJ1-4,CASSPTGGTGYEKLFF,TGCGCCAGCTCCCCAACCGGTGGGACAGGGTATGAAAAACTGTTTTTT
NA,NA,TRBV7-2,TRBJ2-1,CASSLGRGEQFF,TGTGCCAGCAGCTTAGGGAGGGGTGAGCAGTTCTTC
NA,NA,TRBV7-9,TRBJ1-2,CASSLASDYGYTF,TGTGCCAGCAGCTTAGCGTCCGACTATGGCTACACCTTC
NA,NA,TRBV7-8,TRBJ2-6,CASSPRPLYNVLTF,TGTGCCAGCAGCCCTAGGCCCCTGTACAACGTCCTGACTTTC
NA,TRBD2,TRBV19,TRBJ2-5,CASSLDSLAGGQETQYF,TGTGCCAGTAGCCTCGATTCCCTAGCGGGAGGGCAAGAGACCCAGTACTTC
few,NA,TRBV5-1,TRBJ2-1,CASSLAFGLYEFF,TGCGCCAGCAGCTTGGCCTTTGGGCTATATGAGTTCTTC
NA,TRBD2,TRBV4-3,TRBJ2-3,CASSQDRTSGGSSTDTQYF,TGCGCCAGCAGCCAAGATCGGACTAGCGGGGGGAGTAGCACAGATACGCAGTATTTT
NA,TRBD1,TRBV20-1,TRBJ1-1,CSAHTGGAAFF,TGCAGTGCTCATACAGGGGGCGCGGCTTTCTTT